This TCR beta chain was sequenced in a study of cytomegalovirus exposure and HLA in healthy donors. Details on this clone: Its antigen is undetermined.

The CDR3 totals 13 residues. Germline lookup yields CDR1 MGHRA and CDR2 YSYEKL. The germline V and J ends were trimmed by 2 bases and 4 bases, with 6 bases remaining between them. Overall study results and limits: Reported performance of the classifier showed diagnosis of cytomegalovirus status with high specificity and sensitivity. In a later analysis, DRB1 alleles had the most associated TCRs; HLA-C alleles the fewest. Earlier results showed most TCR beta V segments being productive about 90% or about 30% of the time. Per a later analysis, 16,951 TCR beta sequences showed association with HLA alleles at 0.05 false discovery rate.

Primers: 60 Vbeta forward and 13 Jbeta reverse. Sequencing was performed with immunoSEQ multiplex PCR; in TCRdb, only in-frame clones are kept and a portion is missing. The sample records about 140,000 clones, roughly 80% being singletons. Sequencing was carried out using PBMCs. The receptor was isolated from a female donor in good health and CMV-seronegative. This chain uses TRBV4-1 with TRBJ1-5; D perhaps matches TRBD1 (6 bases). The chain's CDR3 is CASSQTGNQPQHF. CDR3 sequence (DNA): TGCGCCAGCAGCCAAACAGGGAATCAGCCCCAGCATTTT.